This T cell receptor (beta chain) was sequenced for a study of early T cells in non-severe SARS-CoV-2 infection. Study background: Chains from this unsorted whole-blood bulk RNA could not be paired.

Unique molecular identifiers were added to individual cDNA molecules. TCRdb re-called the 5' RACE reads with MiXCR, one entry per CDR3 protein. The sample holds tens of thousands of distinct CDR3 sequences; more than 6% are singletons and the top ten take 4% to 5%. V gave up 2 bases and J gave up 6 bases; unmatched junction bases: 8. This CDR3 has 17 residues. Germline CDR1 reads WSHSY; CDR2 reads SAAADI. Findings and caveats of the study: There was a bias toward anti-spike CD8 responses in VDJdb matching, which missed private and CD4 specificities.

This clonotype is medium-sized by share. Antigen: not known. The V and J genes are TRBV10-2 and TRBJ2-2, with 11 bases aligning to TRBD2. The TCR originated in an adult who was a healthcare worker with PCR-confirmed SARS-CoV-2 infection or an uninfected control (not recorded which). The sample comprised whole blood. The CDR3 loop is CASSERSGRALPGELFF. The DNA for the CDR3 is TGCGCCAGCAGTGAGCGTAGCGGGAGGGCCTTACCCGGGGAGCTGTTTTTT.